The clone carrying this T cell receptor (beta chain) was recorded many times. What it binds is unknown. RNA transcripts gave rise to amplified TCR beta CDR3 regions. A set of HTBI primers served as the primers for a first-round RT-PCR of the TCR CDR3. TCRdb reprocessed the multiplex PCR reads with MiXCR, giving one entry per CDR3 protein. The table lists 450,000 to 600,000 distinct CDR3 sequences, 11% to 15% of them singletons, with around 13% in the top ten. Germline CDR1 SNHLY, CDR2 FYNNEI. CDR3 length: 15 amino acids. V shed 2 bases and J 3 bases; nucleotides not matched to a gene: 4. The source of the sample is a study of T cells in Graves' hyperthyroidism and ophthalmopathy. Study outcomes and limitations: A model built on 13 V-J features separated ophthalmopathy from stable hyperthyroidism.

Calling Graves' hyperthyroidism stable meant ophthalmopathy did not progress within 18 months. Patients with uncontrolled infections, other autoimmune diseases, pregnancy or lactation were excluded. Fresh peripheral blood, more than 8 ml of it, supplied the PBMCs. J is TRBJ2-1 and V is TRBV2; 7 bases line up with TRBD2. Sample: blood. This clonotype was obtained from a woman aged 40 to 55 with Graves' hyperthyroidism. The CDR3 sequence: CASSELGGGYNEQFF. The CDR3 bases are TGTGCCAGCAGTGAATTGGGGGGGGGCTACAATGAGCAGTTCTTC.